The entry below gives a single T cell receptor beta chain sequence along with its context. No cognate antigen has been identified for it. No clone much larger than this one lies a single base away; base qualities are absent. This entry is derived from a study of T cell responses to AZD1222 COVID-19 vaccine (dated by TCRdb to the early 2020s). General notes on the study: Because spike-specific TCR depth and breadth did not differ between the two schedules, AZD1222 recipients who got a second dose at roughly 4 weeks were pooled with those who got a second dose at roughly 12 weeks. TCR sequencing covered 233 trial participants: 207 given two doses of AZD1222 and 26 given two doses of MenACWY control vaccine. Trial participants were enrolled into age subgroups of 18-55, 56-69 and 70-plus years, which contained 148, 28 and 57 TCR-sequenced participants, respectively.

The CDR3 regions of human TCRbeta chains were analyzed by immunosequencing. The study's own analysis went as follows. Repertoire TCRs were checked for matches against a reference library of SARS-CoV-2-specific TCRs that had been generated using the MIRA antigen-specificity platform. Breadth was defined as the fraction of unique TCRs that were SARS-CoV-2-associated. Depth was defined as the fraction of total T cells that were SARS-CoV-2-associated. Using the MIRA data, each spike-specific TCR was assigned both to the spike region to which the TCR was reactive and to a CD4 or CD8 class. Log10-transformed breadth and depth values were compared by one-way ANOVA with Sidak's multiple comparisons tests. What TCRdb holds here is the immuneACCESS table cut down to in-frame rearrangements. Part of the clones is not present; checked against another copy, under half of the missing clones reflect an unresolved V gene, and the others are unexplained. The D gene and trimming were derived from the DNA, and the V and J assignments and clone size from that table. The sample has 72,000 or so clones on record, 85% of them singletons. The ten most abundant clones make up 20% of the sample.

Cut back by 6 bases and 5 bases, the V and J ends lie 16 bases apart. Based on the germline V gene, the CDR1 and CDR2 sequences are MNHEY and SVGAGI. The CDR3, cysteine through phenylalanine, is 15 amino acids long. Only the CDR3 region is kept as DNA, spanning 45 bases read in frame from base 1. The time point label for this specimen denotes: baseline before first vaccination. Vaccinee samples were obtained from the UK trials COV001 and COV002, which included a single-blind randomized controlled phase 2/3 trial of AZD1222 (ChAdOx1 nCoV-19) in healthy adults. Trial participant PBMC samples were collected at day 0 and day 28 after the second dose for TCRbeta chain sequencing. Beyond this particular receptor, the publication reports: Participants were mostly white British and included more females than males, and it was suggested by the authors that clonal diversity may have been underestimated. Conclusions about previously exposed vaccinees are limited because only six or seven AZD1222 recipients were SARS-CoV-2 seropositive at baseline. Nearly half of unique spike-specific TCRs reportedly recognized epitopes outside regions mutated in the B.1.351 and B.1.1.7 variants. Because no day 14 peak-response samples were available, the repertoires could be characterized only after the peak T cell response. The vaccine-associated CD4 TCRs covered the entire spike protein, and the dominant responses fell in regions 160-218 and 743-854. In the small 56-69-year group, the increase in depth fell short of significance, most likely because of low power. After two AZD1222 doses, both the breadth and the depth of spike-specific TCRs were significantly higher than at day 0 and than in MenACWY recipients.

This clonotype originated in an adult in good health. The V and J genes are TRBV6-5 and TRBJ2-2; TRBD2 is perhaps the D gene, given 6 matching bases. Sequences were derived from peripheral blood, sampled on day 0 of AZD1222 vaccination. The CDR3 corresponds to CASRPYRERTGELFF. The DNA sequence is given as TGTGCCAGCAGACCCTACCGGGAGAGGACCGGGGAGCTGTTTTTT.